This T cell receptor (beta chain) derives from a study of molecular identifiers for immune sequencing clone quantification. Whole-study results and caveats: Jurkat TCR RNA from one cell was spiked into 1 million or so naive cells, and it was reportedly detectable there.

This clonotype was counted a single time. The target antigen is unknown. A clone one base away is much larger, so this may be a read error. The CDR3 loop spans 15 amino acids. V lost 0 bases and J 0 bases, leaving 12 bases between the germline ends. Germline V gene data show CDR1 as DFQATT and CDR2 as SNEGSKA (reference sequence). TCRdb re-called the PCR reads with MiXCR, one entry per CDR3 protein. The data contain some 580,000 distinct CDR3 sequences, less than 30% of them singletons. This clonotype was sampled from a human donor in good health. Some libraries in this study had Jurkat cell RNA spiked in. This chain joins TRBV20-1 and TRBJ2-7; no firm D call. What was sequenced was naive CD8+ T cells from blood, with Jurkat cell RNA spiked in. The subset was: FACS-sorted CD8+CD4-CCR7+CD45RA+ naive T cells. The chain's CDR3 is CSARDGYRPSYEQYF. The CDR3 DNA follows: TGCAGTGCTAGAGATGGCTACAGACCCTCCTACGAGCAGTACTTC.